This T cell receptor beta chain derives from a study of blood T cells in healthy people across ages. Study-wide results and caveats: Whereas aged donors had fewer naive CD4+ cells, long-lived donors had more of them and higher diversity.

For the second PCR, which ran for about 7 to 12 cycles, a sample-barcoded 5' primer and a J-beta primer mix were used. Each of the cDNA molecules was tagged by a template-switch adaptor with 12 random nucleotides. TCRdb analysed the 5' RACE reads with MiXCR anew, one entry per CDR3 protein. The sample records around 1,000,000 distinct CDR3 sequences, 30% to 40% being singletons. Comment on this clonotype: Its antigen is undetermined.

Each of the donors had approximately 10 milliliters of peripheral blood drawn into EDTA-treated Vacutainer tubes. Germline assignment: CDR1 LGHDT and CDR2 YNNKEL (reference sequence). The CDR3 spans 14 residues. Trimming stripped 3 bases from V and 3 bases from J, with 12 bases between. The rearrangement uses TRBV3-1 and TRBJ2-7; either TRBD1 or TRBD2 may supply D (5 bases each). Sequenced material: blood. This receptor was identified in a man younger than 35 in good health. The CDR3 DNA follows: TGTGCCAGCAGCCATCCGGGACCCAGCTACGAGCAGTACTTC. It encodes CASSHPGPSYEQYF.